The entry below describes one T cell receptor beta chain. The antigen is undetermined. This sample stems from a study of a mutant IDH1 vaccine in newly diagnosed glioma. Overall study: Patients arrived already treated with radiotherapy, temozolomide, or both, most having had both. At week 47 came visit V13, while visit V12 had come at week 35.

General observations from the study: Shifts in the top peripheral T cell clonotypes seemed unrelated to pseudoprogression.

TCRdb's table, derived via immunoSEQ multiplex PCR, lists solely in-frame clones and lacks some. This table holds 70,000 or so clones, around 90% found once. Germline loops: CDR1 MNHNS, CDR2 SASEGT. V dropped 1 base and J dropped 5 bases, with 9 bases sitting between them. The CDR3 runs 14 residues. Indicated time point: week 35, safety follow-up. The study gave 300 ug of mutant IDH1 20-mer peptide per vaccine dose, with topical imiquimod. The patients were given eight vaccinations, one each in weeks 1, 3, 5, 7, 11, 15, 19 and 23. This chain uses TRBV6-1 with TRBJ1-5; possibly TRBD1 for D (5 bases). The sequenced sample was PBMCs, obtained from a glioma patient whose treatment included an IDH1 peptide vaccine. This TCR was sampled from a young man with glioma. CDR3 sequence reads: CASSEEQAYQPQHF. The DNA of the CDR3 is TGTGCCAGCAGTGAAGAACAGGCGTATCAGCCCCAGCATTTT.